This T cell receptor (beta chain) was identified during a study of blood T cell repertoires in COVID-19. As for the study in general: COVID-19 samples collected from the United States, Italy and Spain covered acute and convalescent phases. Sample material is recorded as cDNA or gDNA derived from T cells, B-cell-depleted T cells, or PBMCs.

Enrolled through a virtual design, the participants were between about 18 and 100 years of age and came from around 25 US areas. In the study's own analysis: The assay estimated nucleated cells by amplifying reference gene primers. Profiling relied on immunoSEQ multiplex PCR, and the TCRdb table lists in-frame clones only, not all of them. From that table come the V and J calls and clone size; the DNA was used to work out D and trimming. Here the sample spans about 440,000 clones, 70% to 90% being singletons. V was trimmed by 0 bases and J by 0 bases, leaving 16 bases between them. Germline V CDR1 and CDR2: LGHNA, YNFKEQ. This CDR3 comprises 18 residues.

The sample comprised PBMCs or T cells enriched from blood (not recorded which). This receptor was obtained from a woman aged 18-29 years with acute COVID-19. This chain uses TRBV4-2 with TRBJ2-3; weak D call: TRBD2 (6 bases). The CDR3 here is CASSQDPTAGPSTDTQYF. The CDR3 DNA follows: TGTGCCAGCAGCCAAGATCCGACTGCGGGACCTAGCACAGATACGCAGTATTTT.